Here is one T cell receptor (beta chain) with its context. The sample is drawn from a study of T cell changes during pregnancy in multiple sclerosis. The protocol was immunoSEQ multiplex PCR, while the TCRdb copy is restricted to in-frame clones and leaves out a portion. This sample has some 30,000 clones, with 85% to 90% found just once. This CDR3 is built from 15 residues. Trimming left V 0 bases short and J 7 bases short, with 16 bases between. The germline CDR1 and CDR2 sequences are SGDLS and YYNGEE. This sequence joins TRBV9 and TRBJ1-2, with D perhaps matching TRBD1 (5 bases). Sequenced here: CD8+ T cells from peripheral blood mononuclear cells, sampled before pregnancy. The sequence derives from a female donor with multiple sclerosis, enrolled in a pregnancy study. The CDR3 loop reads CASSVEVGQGLGYTF. The CDR3 coding sequence is TGTGCCAGCAGCGTAGAGGTCGGGCAGGGCCTTGGCTACACCTTC.